The 30 T cell receptor beta chains in this list originate from one sample, sequenced in a study of T cells in Graves' hyperthyroidism and ophthalmopathy. Using RNA transcripts as the source, TCR beta CDR3 regions were amplified. First-round RT-PCR of the TCR CDR3 relied on the HTBI primer set. TCRdb passed the multiplex PCR reads through MiXCR, listing each CDR3 protein once. The profile shows around 380,000 distinct CDR3 sequences, 13% of them singletons. Sequenced: blood. All receptors derive from a man aged 25 to 40 with Graves' hyperthyroidism that later progressed to Graves' ophthalmopathy.

In its sample, this clonotype was seen a few times. The chain uses TRBV5-4 and TRBJ1-4; D call uncertain. The germline gives CDR1 SGHNT, CDR2 YYREEE (reference sequence). This CDR3 has 15 residues. The V end lost 4 bases, the J end lost 7 bases, and 17 bases lay between the germline ends. The CDR3 protein is CASSPGRSGGEKLFF. DNA for the CDR3: TGTGCCAGCAGCCCAGGTCGGAGTGGAGGTGAAAAACTGTTTTTT.

This clonotype appeared many times. The V call is TRBV2, the J call TRBJ1-2; maybe TRBD1 (6 bases). Germline-derived CDR1 and CDR2 are SNHLY and FYNNEI. The CDR3 runs to 13 residues. V was trimmed by 3 bases and J by 6 bases, leaving 11 bases between them. The CDR3 bases are TGTGCCAGCAGTGACACAGGGTATGATGGCTACACCTTC. Translated: CASSDTGYDGYTF.

In this sample, this clonotype turned up many times. This chain links TRBV7-3 with TRBJ1-2; perhaps TRBD1 as D (5 bases). Germline loops: CDR1 SGHTA, CDR2 FQGTGA. V was trimmed by 5 bases and J by 8 bases, leaving 12 bases between them. There are 12 residues in the CDR3. The CDR3 DNA sequence: TGTGCCAGCAGCGACGGGACGGGCGGCTACACCTTC. Its protein is CASSDGTGGYTF.

This clonotype was seen a few times. J is TRBJ1-4 and V is TRBV28, with D tentatively TRBD1 (6 bases). The V end lost 6 bases, the J end lost 7 bases, and 21 bases lay between the germline ends. This CDR3 is 16 amino acids long. The germline gives CDR1 MDHEN, CDR2 SYDVKM. The CDR3 DNA sequence: TGTGCCAGCAGCCTCCCAGGGGAGTTAAGGGGTGAAAAACTGTTTTTT. It is translated as CASSLPGELRGEKLFF.

This clonotype showed up just a few times. A much bigger clone sits one base away, suggesting this may be a read error. Without the conserved terminal phenylalanine or tryptophan, this CDR3 likely stems from a read error. This chain uses TRBV3-1 with TRBJ1-1, with a weak D call TRBD1 (5 bases). The V end was cut by 1 base, the J end by 2 bases, with 8 bases between. The CDR3 runs 14 residues. Per the germline V gene, CDR1 is LGHDT and CDR2 is YNNKEL (reference sequence). The CDR3 region has the DNA TGTGCCAGCAGCCAAGGGGGCTCAAACACTGAAGCTTTCTTG. Encoded protein: CASSQGGSNTEAFL.

This clonotype was seen only a few times. This rearrangement joins TRBV7-9 to TRBJ2-1, with D perhaps TRBD2 (6 bases). CDR3 length equals 12 residues. The germline V gene encodes CDR1 SEHNR and CDR2 FQNEAQ (reference sequence). V lost 5 bases and J 15 bases, leaving 17 bases between the germline ends. CDR3 DNA sequence: TGTGCCAGCAGCCGAGAGGTCGGGGACTCGTTCTTC. As protein: CASSREVGDSFF.

This clonotype came up a few times. The chain carries TRBV11-2 and TRBJ1-1; D perhaps matches TRBD1 (5 bases). Germline V gene lookup returns CDR1 SGHAT and CDR2 FQNNGV. The CDR3 loop spans 14 amino acids. With 3 bases removed from V and 4 bases from J, the gap between germline ends came to 12 bases. Here the CDR3 reads CASSFPSGFTEAFF. CDR3 bases: TGTGCCAGCAGCTTTCCCTCAGGGTTCACTGAAGCTTTCTTT.

As to this clonotype: This may come from a read error, since a much larger clone is one base off. The CDR3 region has the DNA TGCAGTGCTAGAAGCAAGGGGGATGAAAAACTGTTTTTT. It encodes CSARSKGDEKLFF. The chain carries TRBV20-1 and TRBJ1-4; tentative D call: TRBD1 (6 bases). There are 13 residues in the CDR3. CDR1 and CDR2 from the germline V gene are DFQATT and SNEGSKA (reference sequence). V was clipped by 2 bases and J by 6 bases, with 10 bases between them.

This clonotype came up many times. The rearrangement joins TRBV19 to TRBJ2-2; maybe TRBD1 (5 bases). Trimming cost V 10 bases and J 4 bases, with 16 bases left between them. Germline lookup yields CDR1 LNHDA and CDR2 SQIVND (reference sequence). The CDR3 sequence is 14 residues long. The CDR3 loop is CATDDSPSTGELFF. Written as DNA, the CDR3 is TGTGCCACGGACGACAGCCCGTCCACCGGGGAGCTGTTTTTT.

The rearrangement links TRBV30 to TRBJ2-3; D may be TRBD2 (7 bases). Per the germline V gene, CDR1 is GTSNPN and CDR2 is SVGIG (reference sequence). CDR3 length: 15 amino acids. V lost 1 base and J 2 bases, leaving 13 bases between the germline ends. The CDR3 sequence: CAWSEGGGLTDTQYF. DNA for the CDR3: TGTGCCTGGAGTGAGGGCGGGGGCCTCACAGATACGCAGTATTTT.

In its sample, this clonotype was seen a few times. The rearrangement links TRBV5-1 to TRBJ1-6, with D unclear. V was pared by 0 bases and J by 7 bases, with 14 bases between. CDR1 and CDR2 from the germline V gene are SGHRS and YFSETQ. The length of the CDR3 is 16 residues. The CDR3 sequence: CASSLVGYPSNSPLHF. CDR3 DNA sequence: TGCGCCAGCAGCTTGGTCGGGTACCCCTCCAATTCACCCCTCCACTTT.

This clonotype was detected ten times or more. This sequence joins TRBV7-2 and TRBJ2-1; maybe TRBD2 (7 bases). This CDR3 comprises 15 residues. Trimming shortened V by 4 bases and J by 1 base, and 11 bases separated the two germline ends. The germline gives CDR1 SGHTA, CDR2 FQGNSA. The CDR3 DNA sequence: TGTGCCAGCAGCTGGGAGGGGGGGTCCTACAATGAGCAGTTCTTC. This gives the protein CASSWEGGSYNEQFF.

Points on this clonotype: Possible read error: a much larger clone is one base away. It is likely a read error, because the conserved phenylalanine at the end of the CDR3 is missing. The gene calls are TRBV4-1 and TRBJ2-2; D not certain. The CDR3 has 13 residues. V lost 0 bases to trimming and J lost 7 bases, with 6 bases between them. Looked up from germline, CDR1 is MGHRA and CDR2 is YSYEKL. As DNA, the CDR3 is TGCGCCAGCAGCCAAGAGAATGGCGGGGAGCTGTTTCTT. Its translation is CASSQENGGELFL.

The chain links TRBV4-1 to TRBJ1-2; TRBD1 is a possible D gene (5 bases). The CDR3 is 15 amino acids. The V end lost 0 bases, the J end lost 4 bases, and 12 bases lay between the germline ends. Germline CDR1 is MGHRA and CDR2 is YSYEKL. The CDR3 DNA is TGCGCCAGCAGCCAAGATACGGGGGTCGCCTATGGCTACACCTTC. It encodes CASSQDTGVAYGYTF.

This clonotype was counted many times. V and J are TRBV11-2 and TRBJ1-1; tentatively, D is TRBD1 (5 bases). V was pared by 6 bases and J by 0 bases, with 8 bases between. Germline loops: CDR1 SGHAT, CDR2 FQNNGV. The CDR3 is made up of 13 amino acids. The CDR3 here is CASRGVMNTEAFF. CDR3 nucleotides: TGTGCCAGCAGGGGGGTTATGAACACTGAAGCTTTCTTT.

This clonotype was counted at least ten times. The chain carries TRBV5-1 and TRBJ2-3; the D gene is possibly TRBD1 (6 bases). CDR1 is SGHRS, CDR2 YFSETQ, per germline. The CDR3 spans 17 residues. V was cut by 0 bases and J by 2 bases, with 16 bases left in between. In DNA, the CDR3 is TGCGCCAGCAGCTTGGGCTCAGCAGGGGCCGTCACAGATACGCAGTATTTT. Translating gives CASSLGSAGAVTDTQYF. Full variable domain (rest looked up from reference TRBV5-1 and TRBJ2-3): KAGVTQTPRYLIKTRGQQVTLSCSPISGHRSVSWYQQTPGQGLQFLFEYFSETQRNKGNFPGRFSGRQFSNSRSEMNVSTLELGDSALYLCASSLGSAGAVTDTQYFGPGTRLTVL.

The V gene is TRBV19, the J gene TRBJ2-7; possibly TRBD1 for D (5 bases). Germline assignment: CDR1 LNHDA and CDR2 SQIVND (reference sequence). Trimming took 6 bases from V and 3 from J, leaving 12 bases between them. This CDR3 is 13 amino acids long. This CDR3 reads CASSWGGNYEQYF. CDR3 nucleotide sequence: TGTGCCAGTAGCTGGGGCGGAAACTACGAGCAGTACTTC.

There are many counts of this clonotype. The chain couples TRBV27 to TRBJ1-6; D is unclear. Trimming took off 5 bases at V and 5 bases at J, with 10 bases between the two ends. Germline lookup yields CDR1 MNHEY and CDR2 SMNVEV (reference sequence). The CDR3 has 14 residues. CDR3 nucleotide sequence: TGTGCCAGCAGTACCCGGGCTAATAATTCACCCCTCCACTTT. It encodes CASSTRANNSPLHF.

This clonotype was counted many times. The chain carries TRBV27 and TRBJ1-6, with no clear D. Germline loops: CDR1 MNHEY, CDR2 SMNVEV (reference sequence). The CDR3 has 13 amino acids. V was clipped by 3 bases and J by 9 bases, with 9 bases between them. The CDR3 bases are TGTGCCAGCAGTTTTAGGGTCGGTTCACCCCTCCACTTT. Its translation is CASSFRVGSPLHF.

The chain joins TRBV15 to TRBJ1-1; 7 bases line up with TRBD1. The J segment lost 4 bases and the V segment lost 3 bases, leaving 8 bases of the junction unmatched. This CDR3 is built from 15 residues. Germline assignment: CDR1 LNHNV and CDR2 YYDKDF (reference sequence). The CDR3 region has the DNA TGTGCCACCAGCAGTACAACAGGGGACTCCACTGAAGCTTTCTTT. Its protein product is CATSSTTGDSTEAFF.

This clonotype was counted between two and nine times. The V and J genes are TRBV7-9 and TRBJ2-5; weak D call: TRBD2 (5 bases). The CDR3 sequence is 15 residues long. The germline gives CDR1 SEHNR, CDR2 FQNEAQ (reference sequence). Trimming shortened V by 2 bases and J by 1 base, and 11 bases separated the two germline ends. The CDR3 bases are TGTGCCAGCAGCTTATTTCTGCGGGTCCAAGAGACCCAGTACTTC. This gives the protein CASSLFLRVQETQYF.

This clonotype was counted at least ten times. CDR3 nucleotides: TGCGCCAGCAGTAACGGACAGGGTGCGGAAGCTTTCTTT. It specifies CASSNGQGAEAFF. The rearrangement links TRBV5-1 to TRBJ1-1; 8 nucleotides line up with TRBD1. Losses at the gene ends were 5 bases for V and 8 bases for J; bases not matched to a gene: 8. Germline V CDR1 and CDR2: SGHRS, YFSETQ. The CDR3 is made up of 13 amino acids.

This clonotype was recorded at least ten times. The J gene is TRBJ2-1, the V gene TRBV29-1; 7 bases match TRBD2. Losses at the gene ends were 4 bases for V and 6 bases for J; bases not matched to a gene: 6. CDR1 is SQVTM, CDR2 ANQGSEA, per germline. This CDR3 is 13 amino acids long. The CDR3 DNA is TGCAGCGTTGCTGGGGGGGGGGGCAATGAGCAGTTCTTC. Residues: CSVAGGGGNEQFF.

This clonotype was found a few times. The V call is TRBV4-1, the J call TRBJ2-1; D gene ambiguous. V lost 1 base, J lost 3 bases, and 10 bases lay in between. Per germline, CDR1 MGHRA and CDR2 YSYEKL. This CDR3 has 15 residues. Written as DNA, the CDR3 is TGCGCCAGCAGCCAAGTACACACCGTCTACAATGAGCAGTTCTTC. Protein sequence: CASSQVHTVYNEQFF.

This clonotype showed up just a few times. For the CDR3, the DNA is TGTGCCAGTAGTATGGGGACTCCGGGCCCTGAAGCTTTCTTT. This codes for CASSMGTPGPEAFF. The chain recombines TRBV19 with TRBJ1-1; a weak D match, TRBD1 (5 bases). The CDR3 is made up of 14 amino acids. Trimming took off 3 bases at V and 6 bases at J, with 14 bases between the two ends. Germline CDR1 and CDR2: LNHDA and SQIVND (reference sequence). Complete variable domain (other parts from reference TRBV19 and TRBJ1-1): DGGITQSPKYLFRKEGQNVTLSCEQNLNHDAMYWYRQDPGQGLRLIYYSQIVNDFQKGDIAEGYSVSREKKESFPLTVTSAQKNPTAFYLCASSMGTPGPEAFFGQGTRLTVV.

This sequence joins TRBV9 and TRBJ2-3; no firm D call. This CDR3 contains 16 residues. In germline, CDR1 is SGDLS, CDR2 YYNGEE. Trimming pared 1 base from V and 3 bases from J, leaving 15 bases between. Written as DNA, the CDR3 is TGTGCCAGCAGCGTAAGTAGCCCCGGCCAGACAGATACGCAGTATTTT. This sequence encodes CASSVSSPGQTDTQYF.

As concerns this clonotype: Being one base from a much bigger clone, this may be a read error. The chain couples TRBV2 to TRBJ1-3; D is ambiguous. Trimming removed 6 bases from V and 3 bases from J, with 9 bases in between. Germline loops: CDR1 SNHLY, CDR2 FYNNEI. The CDR3 spans 13 residues. CDR3 DNA sequence: TGTGCCAGCAGAAGGGAGCATGGAAACACCATATATTTT. Translation gives CASRREHGNTIYF.

The chain is built from TRBV10-3 and TRBJ1-1; no firm D call. The CDR3 is 13 amino acids. Trimming shortened V by 7 bases and J by 0 bases, and 9 bases separated the two germline ends. Germline V CDR1 and CDR2: ENHRY, SYGVKD. The CDR3 is CAITERLNTEAFF. The CDR3 DNA follows: TGTGCCATCACCGAGCGGTTGAACACTGAAGCTTTCTTT.

This clonotype was picked up many times. The chain carries TRBV29-1 and TRBJ2-5, with D unresolved. The V and J ends lost 4 bases and 5 bases respectively, with 11 bases between them. CDR3 length equals 12 residues. CDR1 is SQVTM, CDR2 ANQGSEA, per germline. CDR3 sequence: CSVVFRAETQYF. In nucleotides, the CDR3 is TGCAGCGTTGTGTTCCGGGCGGAGACCCAGTACTTC.

The CDR3 DNA sequence: TGTGCCAGCAGCGTGGACATACTGAACACTGAAGCTTTCTTT. This translates into CASSVDILNTEAFF. The gene calls are TRBV4-2 and TRBJ1-1; perhaps TRBD1 as D (5 bases). The CDR3 sequence is 14 residues long. V was pared by 5 bases and J by 0 bases, with 10 bases between. The germline V gene encodes CDR1 LGHNA and CDR2 YNFKEQ.